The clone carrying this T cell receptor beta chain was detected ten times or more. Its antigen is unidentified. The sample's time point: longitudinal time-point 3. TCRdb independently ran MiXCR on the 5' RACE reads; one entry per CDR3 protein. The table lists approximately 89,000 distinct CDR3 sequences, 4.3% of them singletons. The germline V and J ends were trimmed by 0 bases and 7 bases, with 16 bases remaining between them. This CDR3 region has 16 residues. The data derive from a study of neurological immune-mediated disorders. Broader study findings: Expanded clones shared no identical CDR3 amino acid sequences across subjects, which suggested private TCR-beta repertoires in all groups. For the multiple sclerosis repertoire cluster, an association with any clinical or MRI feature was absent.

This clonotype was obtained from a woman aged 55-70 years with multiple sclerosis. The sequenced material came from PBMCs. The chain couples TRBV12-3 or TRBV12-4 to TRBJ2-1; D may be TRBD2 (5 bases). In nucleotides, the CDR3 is TGTGCCAGCAGTTTAGCGCAGAAGGGAGAGAGGAATGAGCAGTTCTTC. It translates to CASSLAQKGERNEQFF.